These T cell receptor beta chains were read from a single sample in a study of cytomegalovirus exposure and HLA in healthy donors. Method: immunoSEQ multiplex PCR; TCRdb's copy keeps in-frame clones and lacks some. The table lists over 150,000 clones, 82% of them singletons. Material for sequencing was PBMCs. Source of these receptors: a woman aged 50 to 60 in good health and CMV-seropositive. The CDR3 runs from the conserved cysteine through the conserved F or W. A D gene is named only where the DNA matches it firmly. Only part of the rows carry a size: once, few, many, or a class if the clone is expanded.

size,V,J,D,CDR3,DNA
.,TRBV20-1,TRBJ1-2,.,CSASPGKKYTF,TGCAGTGCTAGCCCCGGGAAAAAGTACACCTTC
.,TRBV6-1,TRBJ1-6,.,CASSGMLGGNYNSPLHF,TGTGCCAGCAGTGGGATGTTGGGGGGAAACTATAATTCACCCCTCCACTTT
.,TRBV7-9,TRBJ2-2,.,CASSPRVTGELFF,TGTGCCAGCAGCCCCAGGGTCACCGGGGAGCTGTTTTTT
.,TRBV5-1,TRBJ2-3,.,CASSLSILDLATDTQYF,TGCGCCAGCAGCTTGAGTATACTAGACCTAGCCACAGATACGCAGTATTTT
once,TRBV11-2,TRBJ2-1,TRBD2,CASSTSSGRAGEQFF,TGTGCCAGCAGCACTTCTAGCGGGAGGGCCGGTGAGCAGTTCTTC
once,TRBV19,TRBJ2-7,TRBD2,CASSILAGPYEQYF,TGTGCCAGTAGTATCCTAGCGGGACCCTACGAGCAGTACTTC
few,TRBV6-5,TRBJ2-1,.,CASRLAGEQFF,TGTGCCAGCAGGCTAGCTGGTGAGCAGTTCTTC
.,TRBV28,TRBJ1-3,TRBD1,CASRPGTDFDSGNTIYF,TGTGCCAGCAGACCCGGGACAGACTTCGACTCTGGAAACACCATATATTTT
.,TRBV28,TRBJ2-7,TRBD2,CASSLDVAGRHEQYF,TGTGCCAGCAGTTTAGATGTAGCGGGACGCCACGAGCAGTACTTC
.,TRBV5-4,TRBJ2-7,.,CASSLGGRTYEQYF,TGTGCCAGCAGCTTGGGTGGCAGAACCTACGAGCAGTACTTC
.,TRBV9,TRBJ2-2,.,CASSPHKSGELFF,TGTGCCAGCAGCCCTCACAAGTCCGGGGAGCTGTTTTTT
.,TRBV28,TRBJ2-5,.,CASSTSLRTAQETQYF,TGTGCCAGCAGTACCTCTTTACGGACAGCTCAAGAGACCCAGTACTTC
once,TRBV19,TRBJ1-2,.,CASSPDSLYGYTF,TGTGCCAGTAGTCCGGACAGCCTTTATGGCTACACCTTC
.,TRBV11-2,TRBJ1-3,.,CASSRQTGAGNTIYF,TGTGCCAGCAGCAGACAGACAGGAGCTGGAAACACCATATATTTT